Listed below are T cell receptor beta chains from one sample, sequenced in a study of response to subunit inactivated influenza vaccine. From the RT-PCR reads, TCRdb called clonotypes with MiXCR, one entry per CDR3 protein. This table holds some 800,000 distinct CDR3 sequences, 21% found once. The sample was PBMCs from blood, taken less than 6 days after vaccination. These receptors were obtained from a man between 45 and 60 years old who received an inactivated influenza vaccine. CDR3s include the opening cysteine and the closing phenylalanine or tryptophan.

CASSEYRGTYGYTF	TRBV7-2	TRBJ1-2
CASSSGRTSNYGYTF	TRBV6-5	TRBJ1-2
CASNLFEQFF	TRBV6-1	TRBJ2-1
CASSDSAGVGEQFF	TRBV6-4	TRBJ2-1
CSARRTSGNTIYF	TRBV20-1	TRBJ1-3
CSARDEGVSTDTQYF	TRBV20-1	TRBJ2-3
CASSLNPDTQYF	TRBV5-6	TRBJ2-3
CASSSKVSFGKHYGYTF	TRBV28	TRBJ1-2
CASSPPGPTAEQFF	TRBV3-1	TRBJ2-1
CASSLDRGVGQPQHF	TRBV12-3/TRBV12-4	TRBJ1-5
CASSLVGRDGYTF	TRBV5-1	TRBJ1-2
CASSYAYTGVTGELFF	TRBV6-5	TRBJ2-2
CASSIGERLARGYQETQYF	TRBV7-8	TRBJ2-5
CASSQSDRLSSREQYF	TRBV5-1	TRBJ2-7
CSGQGARETQYF	TRBV20-1	TRBJ2-5
CASSYDPSGGNTDTQYF	TRBV6-5	TRBJ2-3
CSASLAGTGELFF	TRBV20-1	TRBJ2-2
CASSLEGQVYNSPLHF	TRBV5-1	TRBJ1-6
CSARPFDRAGIYGYTF	TRBV20-1	TRBJ1-2
CASSYKLLQANTGELFF	TRBV6-2/TRBV6-3	TRBJ2-2
CASRRDSAIYEQYF	TRBV7-2	TRBJ2-7
CSAKLLAGARAVTQYF	TRBV20-1	TRBJ2-3
CASSQADGGLWETQYF	TRBV4-1	TRBJ2-5
CASSLGGRPGSLYGYTF	TRBV7-2	TRBJ1-2
CASSLVSQGWGETQYF	TRBV7-6	TRBJ2-5
CASSQGQSTDTQYF	TRBV4-3	TRBJ2-3
CASRPGPQVTYNEQFF	TRBV5-1	TRBJ2-1
CASTSRTSEADTQYF	TRBV7-2	TRBJ2-3
CASSFGNTDTQYF	TRBV7-2	TRBJ2-3
CASSHTAPGQGHKYLQFF	TRBV14	TRBJ2-1
CRFQGSKNIQYF	TRBV29-1	TRBJ2-4
CSARGAMRDREQYF	TRBV20-1	TRBJ2-7
CASSEGMVNSPLHF	TRBV25-1	TRBJ1-6
CASRVKYGLAGAETQYF	TRBV6-1	TRBJ2-5
CATHGLAGHTDTQYF	TRBV10-3	TRBJ2-3
CASSLEFRTGETQYF	TRBV5-6	TRBJ2-5
CASSPDTIYGYTF	TRBV12-3/TRBV12-4	TRBJ1-2
CATSRGQTSYNEQFF	TRBV15	TRBJ2-1
CASSYSSRAANSPLHF	TRBV6-5	TRBJ1-6
CASSLLGSGNTIYF	TRBV12-3/TRBV12-4	TRBJ1-3
CASSLGGGLSNEKLFF	TRBV7-2	TRBJ1-4
CANSLLFYNEQFF	TRBV12-3/TRBV12-4	TRBJ2-1
CASSLWSGTGANVLTF	TRBV11-2	TRBJ2-6
CASSSDRHTGELFF	TRBV5-1	TRBJ2-2
CASSLQGYGQPQHF	TRBV7-2	TRBJ1-5
CASSGGQPQHF	TRBV6-2/TRBV6-3	TRBJ1-5
CATSDGRQGETQYF	TRBV24-1	TRBJ2-5
CASSWGQDNSPLHF	TRBV5-1	TRBJ1-6
CSARADPQHF	TRBV20-1	TRBJ1-5
CASSPGTTLRETQYF	TRBV11-2	TRBJ2-5
CASSLRTGANYGYTF	TRBV11-2	TRBJ1-2
CASTDVGRGYEQYF	TRBV6-2/TRBV6-3	TRBJ2-7
CAISDFPGASPYNEQFF	TRBV10-3	TRBJ2-1
CASSDPSGDTGELFF	TRBV10-2	TRBJ2-2
CSAPLRLAEFTDTQYF	TRBV20-1	TRBJ2-3
CASSPTGQTQTEAFF	TRBV28	TRBJ1-1
CASSLPGGWDSTGELFF	TRBV5-6	TRBJ2-2